These 17 T cell receptor beta chains originate from one sample sequenced in a study of T cell clonality in common variable immunodeficiency (dated by TCRdb to between 2014 and 2016). Libraries were built with the immunoSEQ multiplex PCR assay. TCRdb stores this immuneACCESS table with in-frame sequences only. Part of the clones is absent; in the studies checked, under half of the shortfall reflects unresolved V genes, and no reason is known for the rest. The sample has fewer than 50,000 clones on record, with no singletons. About 0.68% of the sample is taken by the ten largest. The specimen sequenced was peripheral blood mononuclear cells. The receptors derive from a person aged 18 to 75 in good health.

The sample holds many counts of this clone. The read falls 3 residues short of the CDR3 end, and the missing part is taken from the germline J gene. This chain uses TRBV7-2 with TRBJ1-1; D may be TRBD1 (6 bases). This CDR3 has 14 residues. Trimming cost V 6 bases and J 2 bases, with 13 bases left between them. From germline, CDR1 is SGHTA and CDR2 FQGNSA. The covered CDR3 bases are TGTGCCAGCAGTTTTTTAGGGGGTAACACTGAA. It yields the protein CASSFLGGNTE. The whole CDR3 is CASSFLGGNTEAFF.

This clone was picked up many times. The sequenced fragment ends 3 residues before the CDR3 boundary, so the rest is inferred from the germline J gene. V gene TRBV20-1 combines with J gene TRBJ1-1; possibly TRBD1 for D (6 bases). This CDR3 is 15 amino acids long. The germline V gene has CDR1 DFQATT and CDR2 SNEGSKA (reference sequence). Trimming removed 1 base at V and 5 bases at J, with 17 bases between. The CDR3 bases that were read are TGCAGTGCTAGAGTGGGTGCAGGGGATTATACTGAA. This encodes CSARVGAGDYTE. The full CDR3 sequence reads CSARVGAGDYTEAFF.

This clone ranks as medium-sized. The sequenced fragment ends 3 residues before the CDR3 boundary, so the rest is inferred from the germline J gene. The chain carries TRBV19 and TRBJ2-7, with 10 bases that match TRBD1. V trimming: 7 bases; J trimming: 1 base; junction bases outside the gene matches: 4. CDR1 and CDR2 (germline): LNHDA, SQIVND (reference sequence). The CDR3 has 14 residues. CDR3 amino acids: CASKGQGESYEQYF. The sequenced CDR3 bases are TGTGCCAGTAAAGGACAGGGGGAATCCTACGAG. The full variable domain, its missing parts supplied by reference TRBV19 and TRBJ2-7, is DGGITQSPKYLFRKEGQNVTLSCEQNLNHDAMYWYRQDPGQGLRLIYYSQIVNDFQKGDIAEGYSVSREKKESFPLTVTSAQKNPTAFYLCASKGQGESYEQYFGPGTRLTVT.

The table lists this clone with a few counts. From the germline J gene comes the end of the CDR3, since the read stops 3 residues before it. The gene calls are TRBV7-9 and TRBJ1-2, with 7 positions matching TRBD1. This CDR3 is 15 amino acids long. Germline values: CDR1 SEHNR, CDR2 FQNEAQ (reference sequence). Trimming at V came to 2 bases and at J to 2 bases, leaving 5 bases not matched to a gene. Incomplete CDR3 DNA: TGTGCCAGCAGCTTATCCGGGACAGACAACTATGGC. Translated, it gives CASSLSGTDNYG. The entire CDR3 sequence reads CASSLSGTDNYGYTF.

A few counts support this clone. The read is 3 residues too short to cover the CDR3 end, so that end is filled in from the germline J gene. The genes are TRBV19 and TRBJ2-5; TRBD2 agrees at 16 bases. The CDR3 loop spans 17 amino acids. Germline-derived CDR1 and CDR2 are LNHDA and SQIVND (reference sequence). J was trimmed by 5 bases and V by 3 bases; bases with no gene match: 6. The covered CDR3 bases are TGTGCCAGTAGTATCGGGACTAGCGGGGGGGCCTGGGAGACC. This translates into CASSIGTSGGAWET. The entire CDR3 protein reads CASSIGTSGGAWETQYF.

At least ten counts were recorded for this clone. The CDR3 end is not reached by the read, which stops 3 residues before it; the germline J gene fills it in. The chain couples TRBV29-1 to TRBJ1-1; a weak D match, TRBD1 (5 bases). Germline assignment: CDR1 SQVTM and CDR2 ANQGSEA. The V and J ends lost 7 bases and 7 bases respectively, with 13 bases between them. This CDR3 has 11 amino acids. CDR3 residues: CSAHRDSEAFF. The CDR3 DNA, read in part, is TGCAGCGCCCATCGAGACAGTGAA. Full variable domain (remainder filled in from reference TRBV29-1 and TRBJ1-1): SAVISQKPSRDICQRGTSLTIQCQVDSQVTMMFWYRQQPGQSLTLIATANQGSEATYESGFVIDKFPISRPNLTFSTLTVSNMSPEDSSIYLCSAHRDSEAFFGQGTRLTVV.

This clone was detected ten times or more. Coverage ceases 3 residues before the CDR3 finishes, and the germline J gene fills in the end. The chain recombines TRBV2 with TRBJ2-1; 8 bases align to TRBD2. V was pared by 5 bases and J by 0 bases, with 9 bases of the junction left unmatched. Germline CDR1 SNHLY, CDR2 FYNNEI. The CDR3 loop spans 17 amino acids. The chain's CDR3 is CASSPPLTSVSYNEQFF. The part of the CDR3 DNA that was read is TGTGCCAGCAGTCCTCCCCTGACTAGCGTCTCCTACAATGAG.

This clone showed up many times. The CDR3 reads CASVETGNEPQHF. CDR3 DNA (partial): TGTGCCAGCGTAGAGACAGGGAATGAGCCC. The V and J genes are TRBV6-2 or TRBV6-3 and TRBJ1-5; TRBD1 agrees at 7 bases. The read ends 3 residues before the CDR3 terminus; that terminus is restored from the germline J gene. CDR1 is MNHEY and CDR2 is SVGEGT in the germline V gene. V was pared by 8 bases and J by 8 bases, with 9 bases of the junction left unmatched. The CDR3 runs to 13 residues.

This clone was observed many times. The missing CDR3 end, 3 residues past where the read stops, is filled in from the germline J gene. The chain uses TRBV2 and TRBJ2-7; no definite D call. Germline CDR1 reads SNHLY; CDR2 reads FYNNEI. The V end was cut by 3 bases, the J end by 0 bases, with 9 bases between. CDR3 length equals 14 residues. This CDR3 reads CASSDLVYSYEQYF. CDR3 bases read: TGTGCCAGCAGTGATCTCGTCTACTCCTACGAG.

This clone was found many times. The read is 3 residues too short to cover the CDR3 end, so that end is filled in from the germline J gene. The rearrangement joins TRBV7-3 to TRBJ2-2; TRBD1 matches 9 bases. The V segment lost 5 bases and the J segment 4 bases; nucleotides outside the gene matches: 5. This CDR3 is built from 15 residues. The germline gives CDR1 SGHTA, CDR2 FQGTGA. CDR3 sequence: CASSGGQGTTGELFF. The DNA read from the CDR3 is TGTGCCAGCAGCGGAGGACAGGGGACCACCGGGGAG.

Many counts were recorded for this clone. The CDR3 end is not reached by the read, which stops 3 residues before it; the germline J gene fills it in. This rearrangement joins TRBV2 to TRBJ2-5; D is ambiguous. Trimming cost V 6 bases and J 4 bases, with 6 bases left between them. CDR1 is SNHLY and CDR2 is FYNNEI in the germline V gene. CDR3 length equals 11 residues. CDR3 residues: CASRTLETQYF. CDR3 DNA, as far as it was read: TGTGCCAGCAGAACTTTAGAGACC.

This clone was recorded at least ten times. Read sequence stops 3 residues before the CDR3 end, and the germline J gene provides the missing end. This chain joins TRBV5-1 and TRBJ1-1; tentative D call: TRBD1 (5 bases). V dropped 6 bases and J dropped 1 base, with 13 bases sitting between them. The CDR3 has 14 amino acids. CDR1 and CDR2 from the germline V gene are SGHRS and YFSETQ. The covered CDR3 bases are TGCGCCAGCAAACAGGACCGACAGAACACTGAA. Encoded protein: CASKQDRQNTE. In full, the CDR3 is CASKQDRQNTEAFF. Supplemented by reference TRBV5-1 and TRBJ1-1, the full variable domain reads KAGVTQTPRYLIKTRGQQVTLSCSPISGHRSVSWYQQTPGQGLQFLFEYFSETQRNKGNFPGRFSGRQFSNSRSEMNVSTLELGDSALYLCASKQDRQNTEAFFGQGTRLTVV.

This clone was recorded at least ten times. The CDR3 end lies 3 residues beyond the end of the read and is filled in from the germline J gene. V and J are TRBV29-1 and TRBJ2-3; 8 nucleotides align to TRBD2. CDR3 length equals 14 residues. V shed 4 bases and J 6 bases; nucleotides not matched to a gene: 9. Germline values: CDR1 SQVTM, CDR2 ANQGSEA. The CDR3 sequence is CSVGLRGGGDTQYF. Incomplete CDR3 DNA: TGCAGCGTTGGGTTGCGGGGCGGGGGGGATACG.

At least ten counts were recorded for this clone. Sequencing ends 3 residues short of the CDR3 end; the germline J gene provides the rest. The chain joins TRBV7-9 to TRBJ2-1; 7 bases map to TRBD2. The CDR3 has 15 residues. With V trimmed by 1 base and J by 9 bases, 9 bases remained unmatched. Looked up from germline, CDR1 is SEHNR and CDR2 is FQNEAQ (reference sequence). CDR3 in amino acids: CASSLVLAGAGEQFF. The sequenced part of the CDR3 DNA is TGTGCCAGCAGCTTAGTGCTGGCGGGAGCTGGTGAG.

Ten or more counts support this clone. The sequence runs out 3 residues before the end of the CDR3; the remainder is reconstructed from the germline J gene. The chain uses TRBV10-3 and TRBJ1-1; D possibly corresponds to TRBD1 (5 bases). V gave up 6 bases and J gave up 1 base, with 6 bases separating them. The CDR3 sequence is 12 residues long. Germline V gene sequence: CDR1 ENHRY, CDR2 SYGVKD. The CDR3 spells CAIRDKNTEAFF. The covered CDR3 bases are TGTGCCATCAGGGACAAGAACACTGAA.

This clone was seen a few times. The read falls 3 residues short of the CDR3 end, and the missing part is taken from the germline J gene. The rearrangement uses TRBV7-6 and TRBJ2-2; 7 bases are a match to TRBD2. The germline gives CDR1 SGHVS, CDR2 FNYEAQ. The CDR3 sequence is 16 residues long. Germline trimming cut 3 bases from V and 1 base from J; bases unmatched to any gene: 5. The DNA read from the CDR3 is TGTGCCAGCAGCTTGCACCTAGCGGAGAACACCGGGGAG. Translating gives CASSLHLAENTGE. The full-length CDR3 reads as CASSLHLAENTGELFF.

This clone was seen at least ten times. The read is 3 residues too short to cover the CDR3 end, so that end is filled in from the germline J gene. V gene TRBV12-3 or TRBV12-4 combines with J gene TRBJ2-5, with 9 bases matching TRBD1. The CDR3 is 16 residues long. The V and J ends lost 5 bases and 3 bases, in that order; junction bases with no gene match: 10. CDR3 sequence reads: CASSATPGQGKETQYF. CDR3 DNA, as far as it was read: TGTGCCAGCAGTGCTACGCCGGGACAGGGAAAAGAGACC.